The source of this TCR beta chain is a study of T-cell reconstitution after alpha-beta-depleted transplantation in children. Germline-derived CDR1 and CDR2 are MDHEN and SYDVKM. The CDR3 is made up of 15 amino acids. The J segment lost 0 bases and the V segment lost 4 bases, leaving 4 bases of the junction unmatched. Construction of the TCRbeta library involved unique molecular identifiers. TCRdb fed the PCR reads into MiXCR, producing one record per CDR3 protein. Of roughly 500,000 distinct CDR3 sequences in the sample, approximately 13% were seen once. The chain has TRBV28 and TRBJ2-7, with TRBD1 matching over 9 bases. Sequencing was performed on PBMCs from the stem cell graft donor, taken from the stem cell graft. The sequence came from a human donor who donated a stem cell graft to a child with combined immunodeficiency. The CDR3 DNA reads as TGTGCCAGCAGTTACGGGACAGGGAGCTCCTACGAGCAGTACTTC. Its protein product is CASSYGTGSSYEQYF.